These 17 T cell receptor beta chains came from one sample sequenced in a study of blood T cells in healthy people across ages. A second about 7 to 11 cycle PCR used barcoded and J-beta primers. TCRdb reprocessed the 5' RACE reads via MiXCR and lists one record per CDR3 protein. The table shows roughly 2 million distinct CDR3 sequences, with less than 50% occurring only once. Material for sequencing was blood. These receptors originate from a woman aged 40 to 50 in good health.

This chain connects TRBV9 to TRBJ2-3; D gene uncertain. Germline V lookup: CDR1 SGDLS, CDR2 YYNGEE. This CDR3 has 16 residues. V lost 0 bases and J lost 0, with 11 bases in between. The CDR3, as DNA: TGTGCCAGCAGCGTAGAGCCTCGCGCCAGCACAGATACGCAGTATTTT. Its protein product is CASSVEPRASTDTQYF.

This clonotype was seen only a few times. The chain couples TRBV28 to TRBJ2-1, with 7 bases lining up with TRBD1. The V gene's germline CDR1 is MDHEN and CDR2 SYDVKM. This CDR3 is built from 14 residues. V gave up 8 bases and J gave up 0 bases; unmatched junction bases: 4. CDR3 amino acids: CASQGTDSYNEQFF. CDR3 nucleotide sequence: TGTGCCAGCCAAGGGACAGACTCCTACAATGAGCAGTTCTTC.

The chain is built from TRBV27 and TRBJ2-7; D remains unclear. The V gene's germline CDR1 is MNHEY and CDR2 SMNVEV (reference sequence). This CDR3 contains 14 residues. V was clipped by 2 bases and J by 7 bases, with 15 bases between them. CDR3 in amino acids: CASSLSLGYGEQYF. The CDR3 nucleotides are TGTGCCAGCAGTTTAAGTTTAGGTTATGGTGAGCAGTACTTC.

This clonotype was observed a handful of times. V and J are TRBV20-1 and TRBJ2-1, with 13 bases matching TRBD2. The V segment lost 2 bases and the J segment 3 bases; nucleotides outside the gene matches: 13. Germline values: CDR1 DFQATT, CDR2 SNEGSKA (reference sequence). The CDR3 consists of 19 residues. CDR3 amino acids: CSARRQGGTSGAIYNEQFF. The CDR3 nucleotides read TGCAGTGCTAGACGACAAGGGGGGACTAGCGGGGCCATCTACAATGAGCAGTTCTTC.

This sequence joins TRBV9 and TRBJ2-5, with D unclear. V was clipped by 4 bases and J by 5 bases, with 15 bases between them. CDR3 length: 14 residues. Germline V gives CDR1 SGDLS, CDR2 YYNGEE. DNA for the CDR3: TGTGCCAGCAGCTTCAGGACGGGCTGGGAGACCCAGTACTTC. Its translation: CASSFRTGWETQYF.

This clonotype came up a few times. The rearrangement links TRBV9 to TRBJ2-7; 8 nucleotides align to TRBD1. The CDR3 runs to 17 residues. The V gene end was trimmed by 0 bases and the J gene end by 5 bases; junction bases not matched to a gene: 13. The germline V gene has CDR1 SGDLS and CDR2 YYNGEE. As DNA, the CDR3 is TGTGCCAGCAGCGTAGATCCGGTTTCGAGGACAGGGAACGAGCAGTACTTC. Translation gives CASSVDPVSRTGNEQYF.

The chain carries TRBV4-3 and TRBJ1-4; 12 bases are a match to TRBD1. V was pared by 1 base and J by 1 base, with 4 bases of the junction left unmatched. The length of the CDR3 is 18 residues. Germline loops: CDR1 LGHNA, CDR2 YSLEER. In DNA form, the CDR3 reads TGCGCCAGCAGCCAAGTTTGGGACAGGGGGCGAACTAATGAAAAACTGTTTTTT. Protein product: CASSQVWDRGRTNEKLFF.

The chain links TRBV13 to TRBJ1-2; D is ambiguous. The CDR3 has 13 residues. Germline lookup yields CDR1 PRHDT and CDR2 FYEKMQ (reference sequence). V lost 3 bases, J lost 8 bases, and 13 bases lay in between. CDR3: CASSFRSIVGYTF. DNA for the CDR3: TGTGCCAGCAGCTTTAGGAGCATTGTCGGCTACACCTTC.

This clonotype was observed once. The J gene is TRBJ2-7, the V gene TRBV7-2; 9 positions agree with TRBD1. Trimming at V came to 3 bases and at J to 7 bases, leaving 16 bases not matched to a gene. The CDR3 totals 17 residues. Germline loops: CDR1 SGHTA, CDR2 FQGNSA. Here the CDR3 DNA reads TGTGCCAGCAGCTTTTTCCTACAGGGGGCCTCCTACAATGAGCAGTACTTC. Protein product: CASSFFLQGASYNEQYF.

This sequence joins TRBV29-1 and TRBJ1-2; D is undetermined. V shed 6 bases and J shed 0 bases, with 14 bases lying between them. CDR3 length: 14 amino acids. CDR1 is SQVTM, CDR2 ANQGSEA, per germline. DNA for the CDR3: TGCAGCGTATTATCCGGAGAGACTAACTATGGCTACACCTTC. Amino acid sequence: CSVLSGETNYGYTF.

V and J are TRBV28 and TRBJ2-5, with 8 positions matching TRBD1. CDR3 length: 17 residues. Germline values: CDR1 MDHEN, CDR2 SYDVKM. V was clipped by 7 bases and J by 5 bases; unmatched bases: 18. CDR3 bases: TGTGCCAGCAAACCCTGGCAGGGGGCCCCTTGGTTCGAGACCCAGTACTTC. This sequence encodes CASKPWQGAPWFETQYF.

CDR3 amino acids: CASSIYGGRDPETQYF. The CDR3 DNA follows: TGTGCCAGTAGTATATATGGGGGGAGGGACCCAGAGACCCAGTACTTC. The V gene is TRBV19, the J gene TRBJ2-5; 7 bases fit TRBD2. V trimming: 2 bases; J trimming: 4 bases; junction bases outside the gene matches: 10. Germline V CDR1 and CDR2: LNHDA, SQIVND (reference sequence). This CDR3 comprises 16 residues.

The chain carries TRBV20-1 and TRBJ1-5; D perhaps matches TRBD1 (5 bases). Germline V CDR1 and CDR2: DFQATT, SNEGSKA (reference sequence). This CDR3 is built from 14 residues. With 5 bases removed from V and 6 bases from J, the gap between germline ends came to 17 bases. The CDR3 DNA sequence: TGCAGTGCTGCCAGGGACGCGCGGACTCAGCCCCAGCATTTT. This translates into CSAARDARTQPQHF.

The chain employs TRBV12-3 or TRBV12-4 and TRBJ1-4, with 8 bases fitting TRBD1. The V and J ends lost 5 bases and 5 bases, in that order; junction bases with no gene match: 4. The CDR3 covers 14 residues. The CDR3 region is CASSVQGANEKLFF. CDR3 DNA sequence: TGTGCCAGCAGTGTCCAGGGGGCCAATGAAAAACTGTTTTTT.

This clonotype occurred a few times. This chain links TRBV7-9 with TRBJ1-2; no reliable D call. Trimming cost V 3 bases and J 6 bases, with 5 bases left between them. Germline loops: CDR1 SEHNR, CDR2 FQNEAQ (reference sequence). The CDR3 totals 11 residues. The CDR3 sequence: CASSFEDGYTF. The DNA of the CDR3 is TGTGCCAGCAGCTTTGAGGATGGCTACACCTTC.

The chain links TRBV11-1 to TRBJ2-3, with D unclear. The CDR3 contains 15 residues. Germline V gene data show CDR1 as SGHAT and CDR2 as FQDESV (reference sequence). Trimming took 5 bases from V and 4 from J, leaving 16 bases between them. CDR3 sequence reads: CASSRDVQFSDTQYF. As DNA, the CDR3 is TGTGCCAGCAGCCGAGACGTGCAGTTCTCAGATACGCAGTATTTT.

The gene calls are TRBV4-2 and TRBJ1-2; 10 bases map to TRBD1. With 0 bases clipped from V and 4 bases from J, the junction kept 5 bases outside the gene matches. Germline V gene data show CDR1 as LGHNA and CDR2 as YNFKEQ. The CDR3 consists of 16 residues. CDR3 in amino acids: CASSQDRTGGTYGYTF. The CDR3 DNA reads TGTGCCAGCAGCCAAGATCGGACAGGGGGAACCTATGGCTACACCTTC.